These T cell receptor beta chains were read from a single sample in a study of siplizumab effects on memory and regulatory T cells. Method: immunoSEQ multiplex PCR; TCRdb's copy keeps in-frame clones and lacks some. Of approximately 120,000 clones in the sample, around 92% were seen once. Sequencing used Tregs sorted from blood. Receptors originate from a human donor in good health. CDR3s leave out the opening cysteine and the closing phenylalanine or tryptophan. Fields, in order: V gene, CDR3 protein.

v_call: TRBV19; cdr3_aa: ASSIPGGPGTDTQY
v_call: TRBV6-5; cdr3_aa: ASGTGVGMYGYT
v_call: TRBV18; cdr3_aa: ASSPGQINEKLF
v_call: TRBV7-9; cdr3_aa: ASSFQPTEAF
v_call: TRBV7-2; cdr3_aa: ASSRTTGGFSDTQY
v_call: TRBV7-8; cdr3_aa: ASSPRGSGSGSGEQF
v_call: TRBV5-1; cdr3_aa: ASSLESPGQGDYEQY
v_call: TRBV5-1; cdr3_aa: ASSLEGDEQY
v_call: TRBV19; cdr3_aa: ASSIGLRYGYT
v_call: TRBV6-1; cdr3_aa: ASSRDREDTIY
v_call: TRBV19; cdr3_aa: ASTRQGNTEAF
v_call: TRBV5-5; cdr3_aa: ASSETGTGVKNTEAF
v_call: TRBV19; cdr3_aa: ASSPWTGDTEAF
v_call: TRBV4-1; cdr3_aa: ASSQRKDRDLSYEQY
v_call: TRBV7-8; cdr3_aa: ASSFVYTEAF
v_call: TRBV7-2; cdr3_aa: ASSSTRGTGWTDTQY
v_call: TRBV7-3; cdr3_aa: ASDEGSLNNEQF
v_call: TRBV7-7; cdr3_aa: ASSRDRGNTIY
v_call: TRBV19; cdr3_aa: ASRPGQGFNQPQH
v_call: TRBV28; cdr3_aa: ASRREHYGYT
v_call: TRBV6-6; cdr3_aa: ASRRETQY
v_call: TRBV6-1; cdr3_aa: ASTSRPGSYEQY
v_call: TRBV5-1; cdr3_aa: ASSTSGRGTDTQY
v_call: TRBV18; cdr3_aa: ASSPPGSGKLF
v_call: TRBV4-1; cdr3_aa: ASSQGDGSSYEQY
v_call: TRBV2; cdr3_aa: ASSRDRAYSNQPQH
v_call: TRBV18; cdr3_aa: ASSPRLAGGVNEQF
v_call: TRBV6-1; cdr3_aa: ASEGQGGVYTEAF
v_call: TRBV5-1; cdr3_aa: ASSSGLAEWDEQF
v_call: TRBV30; cdr3_aa: AWSVLFGIYGYT
v_call: TRBV27; cdr3_aa: ASSQQGWSTDTQY
v_call: TRBV6-5; cdr3_aa: ASSYSGRGKKKLF
v_call: TRBV7-3; cdr3_aa: ASSPGQVYNEQF
v_call: TRBV7-3; cdr3_aa: ASSLSGRNSPLH
v_call: TRBV6-1; cdr3_aa: ASSANRAETGELF
v_call: TRBV6-5; cdr3_aa: ASSSRGFSYEQY
v_call: TRBV19; cdr3_aa: ASSTRFVLTAYNEQF
v_call: TRBV15; cdr3_aa: ATSRGSWAGTVYNEQF
v_call: TRBV6-6; cdr3_aa: ASSYAGNSNQPQH
v_call: TRBV2; cdr3_aa: ASKLGTENTGELF
v_call: TRBV5-1; cdr3_aa: ASRGGGVGTYEQY
v_call: TRBV18; cdr3_aa: ASSLAAGDTEAF
v_call: TRBV10-3; cdr3_aa: AISEATSGHEQY
v_call: TRBV10-3; cdr3_aa: AISVGDRAYNSPLH
v_call: TRBV18; cdr3_aa: ASSPQGQITDTQY
v_call: TRBV5-6; cdr3_aa: ASSLAHRNTEAF
v_call: TRBV10-3; cdr3_aa: AIGEQGAGMSYT
v_call: TRBV2; cdr3_aa: AQRREHSATDTQY
v_call: TRBV7-9; cdr3_aa: ASSTTGGNTIY
v_call: TRBV7-9; cdr3_aa: ASSLGASSGRYLDTQY
v_call: TRBV2; cdr3_aa: ASTSGNTIY
v_call: TRBV19; cdr3_aa: ASSMDSRRPATQETQY
v_call: TRBV2; cdr3_aa: ASSFGQGGAQPQH
v_call: TRBV11-2; cdr3_aa: ASSSDTGELF
v_call: TRBV18; cdr3_aa: ASTKQGAGEKLF
v_call: TRBV29-1; cdr3_aa: SAGQGANTEAF